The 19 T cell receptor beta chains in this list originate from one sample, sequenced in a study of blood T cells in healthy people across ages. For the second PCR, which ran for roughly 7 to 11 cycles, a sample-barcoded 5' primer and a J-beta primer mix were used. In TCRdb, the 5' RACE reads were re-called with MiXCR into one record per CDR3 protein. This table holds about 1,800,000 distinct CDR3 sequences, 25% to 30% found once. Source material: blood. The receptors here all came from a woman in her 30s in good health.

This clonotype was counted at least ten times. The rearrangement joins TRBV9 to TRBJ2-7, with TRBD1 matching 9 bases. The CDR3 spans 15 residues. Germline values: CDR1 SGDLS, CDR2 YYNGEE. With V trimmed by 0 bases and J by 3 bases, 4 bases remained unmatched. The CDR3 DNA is TGTGCCAGCAGCGTAGGTACAGGGGGCGGCTACGAGCAGTACTTC. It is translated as CASSVGTGGGYEQYF.

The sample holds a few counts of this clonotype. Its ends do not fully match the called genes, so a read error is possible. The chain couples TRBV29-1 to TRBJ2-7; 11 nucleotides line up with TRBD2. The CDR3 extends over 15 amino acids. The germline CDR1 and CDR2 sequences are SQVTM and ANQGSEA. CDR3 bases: TGCGGCGTTGAACCCACTAGCGGGAGCTCCTACGAGCAGTACTTC. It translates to CGVEPTSGSSYEQYF.

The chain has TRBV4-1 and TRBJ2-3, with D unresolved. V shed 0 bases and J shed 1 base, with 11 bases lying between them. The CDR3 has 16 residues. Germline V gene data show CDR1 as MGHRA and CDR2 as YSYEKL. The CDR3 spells CASSQDRLSGTDTQYF. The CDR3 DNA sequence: TGCGCCAGCAGCCAAGATCGGCTCTCCGGCACAGATACGCAGTATTTT.

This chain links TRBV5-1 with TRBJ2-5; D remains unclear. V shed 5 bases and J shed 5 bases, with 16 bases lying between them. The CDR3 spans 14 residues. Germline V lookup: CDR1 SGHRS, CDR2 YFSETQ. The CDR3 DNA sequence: TGCGCCAGCAGTCCGGAAGTCCGATCTGAGACCCAGTACTTC. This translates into CASSPEVRSETQYF.

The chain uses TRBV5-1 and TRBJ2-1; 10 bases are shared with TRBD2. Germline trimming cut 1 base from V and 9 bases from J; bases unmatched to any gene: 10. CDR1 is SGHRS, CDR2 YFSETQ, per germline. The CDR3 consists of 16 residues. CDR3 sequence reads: CASSLFSSGGAREQFF. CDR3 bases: TGCGCCAGCAGCTTGTTTAGCAGCGGGGGGGCACGTGAGCAGTTCTTC.

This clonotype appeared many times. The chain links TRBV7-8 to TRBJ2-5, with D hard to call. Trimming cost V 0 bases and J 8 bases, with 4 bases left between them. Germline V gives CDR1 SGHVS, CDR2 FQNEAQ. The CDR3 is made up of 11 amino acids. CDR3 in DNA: TGTGCCAGCAGCTTAGCGACTACCCAGTACTTC. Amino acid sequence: CASSLATTQYF.

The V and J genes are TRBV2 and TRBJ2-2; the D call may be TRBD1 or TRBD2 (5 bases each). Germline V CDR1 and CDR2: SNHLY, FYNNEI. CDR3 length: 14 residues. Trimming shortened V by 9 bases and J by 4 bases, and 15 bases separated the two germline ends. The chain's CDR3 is CASTNGAGTGELFF. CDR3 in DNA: TGTGCCAGTACCAATGGGGCGGGCACCGGGGAGCTGTTTTTT. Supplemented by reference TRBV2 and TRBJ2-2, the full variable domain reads EPEVTQTPSHQVTQMGQEVILRCVPISNHLYFYWYRQILGQKVEFLVSFYNNEISEKSEIFDDQFSVERPDGSNFTLKIRSTKLEDSAMYFCASTNGAGTGELFFGEGSRLTVL.

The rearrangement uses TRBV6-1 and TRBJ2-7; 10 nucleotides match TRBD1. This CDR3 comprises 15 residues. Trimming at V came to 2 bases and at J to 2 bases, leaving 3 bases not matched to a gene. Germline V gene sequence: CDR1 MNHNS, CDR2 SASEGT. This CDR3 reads CASSEFGTGAYEQYF. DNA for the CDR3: TGTGCCAGCAGTGAATTTGGGACAGGGGCCTACGAGCAGTACTTC.

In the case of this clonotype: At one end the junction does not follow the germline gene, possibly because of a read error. As DNA, the CDR3 is TGTGCCGGCAGCCGCGGGACAGGGGCGGAAGAGACCCAGTACTTC. Amino acids: CAGSRGTGAEETQYF. J is TRBJ2-5 and V is TRBV5-5; TRBD1 aligns across 10 bases. Germline assignment: CDR1 SGHKS and CDR2 YYEKEE (reference sequence). The CDR3 is 15 residues long.

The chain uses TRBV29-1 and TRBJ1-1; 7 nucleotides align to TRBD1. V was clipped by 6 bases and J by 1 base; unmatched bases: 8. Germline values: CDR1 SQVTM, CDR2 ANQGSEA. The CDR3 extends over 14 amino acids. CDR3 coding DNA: TGCAGCGTCACCCCAGGGGGGGGGAACACTGAAGCTTTCTTT. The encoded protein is CSVTPGGGNTEAFF. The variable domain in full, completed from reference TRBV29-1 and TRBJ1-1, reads SAVISQKPSRDICQRGTSLTIQCQVDSQVTMMFWYRQQPGQSLTLIATANQGSEATYESGFVIDKFPISRPNLTFSTLTVSNMSPEDSSIYLCSVTPGGGNTEAFFGQGTRLTVV.

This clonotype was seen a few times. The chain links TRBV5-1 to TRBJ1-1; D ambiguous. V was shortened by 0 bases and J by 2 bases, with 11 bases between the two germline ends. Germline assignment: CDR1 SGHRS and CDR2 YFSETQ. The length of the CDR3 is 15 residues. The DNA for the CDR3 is TGCGCCAGCAGCTTGGCCAATGGACCTAACACTGAAGCTTTCTTT. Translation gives CASSLANGPNTEAFF.

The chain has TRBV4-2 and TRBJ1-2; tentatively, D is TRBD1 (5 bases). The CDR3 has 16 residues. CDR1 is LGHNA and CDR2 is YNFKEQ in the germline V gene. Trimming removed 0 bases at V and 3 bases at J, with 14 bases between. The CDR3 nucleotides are TGTGCCAGCAGCCAAGAAGTCGGGACGGAAGACTATGGCTACACCTTC. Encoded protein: CASSQEVGTEDYGYTF.

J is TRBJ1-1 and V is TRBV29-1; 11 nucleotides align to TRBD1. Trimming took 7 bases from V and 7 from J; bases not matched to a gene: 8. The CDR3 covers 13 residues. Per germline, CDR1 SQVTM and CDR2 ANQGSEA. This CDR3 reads CSGTGQGAGEAFF. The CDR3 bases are TGCAGCGGGACTGGACAGGGGGCTGGTGAAGCTTTCTTT.

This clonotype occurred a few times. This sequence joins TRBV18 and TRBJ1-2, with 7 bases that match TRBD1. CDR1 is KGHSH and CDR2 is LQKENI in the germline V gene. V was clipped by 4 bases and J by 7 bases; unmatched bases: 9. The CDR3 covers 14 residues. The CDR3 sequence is CASSQDRDLGGYTF. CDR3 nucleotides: TGTGCCAGCTCACAAGACAGGGATCTTGGTGGCTACACCTTC.

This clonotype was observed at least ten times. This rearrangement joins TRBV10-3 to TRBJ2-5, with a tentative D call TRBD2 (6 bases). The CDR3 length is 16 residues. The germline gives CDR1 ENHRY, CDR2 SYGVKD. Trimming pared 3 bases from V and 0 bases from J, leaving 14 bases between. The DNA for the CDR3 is TGTGCCATCAGTGATGACGGACTACCATACCAAGAGACCCAGTACTTC. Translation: CAISDDGLPYQETQYF.

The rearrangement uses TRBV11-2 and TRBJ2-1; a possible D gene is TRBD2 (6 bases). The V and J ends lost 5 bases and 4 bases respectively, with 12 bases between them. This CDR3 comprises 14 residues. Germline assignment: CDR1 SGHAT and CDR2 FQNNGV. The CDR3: CASSRRGNYNEQFF. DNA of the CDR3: TGTGCCAGCAGCAGGAGGGGAAATTACAATGAGCAGTTCTTC.

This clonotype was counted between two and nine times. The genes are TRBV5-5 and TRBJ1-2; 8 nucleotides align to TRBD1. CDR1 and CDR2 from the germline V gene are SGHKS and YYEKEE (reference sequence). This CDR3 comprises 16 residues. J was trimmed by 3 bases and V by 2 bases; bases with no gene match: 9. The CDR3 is CASSFRGGQGDYGYTF. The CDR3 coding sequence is TGTGCCAGCAGCTTCCGAGGAGGACAGGGAGACTATGGCTACACCTTC.

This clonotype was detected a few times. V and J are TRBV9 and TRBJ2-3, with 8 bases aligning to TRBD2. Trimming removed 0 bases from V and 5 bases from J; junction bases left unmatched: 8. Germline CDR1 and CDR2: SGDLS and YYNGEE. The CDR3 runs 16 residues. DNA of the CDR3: TGTGCCAGCAGCGTAGGGGAAGCGGGAGTGTTAGATACGCAGTATTTT. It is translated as CASSVGEAGVLDTQYF.

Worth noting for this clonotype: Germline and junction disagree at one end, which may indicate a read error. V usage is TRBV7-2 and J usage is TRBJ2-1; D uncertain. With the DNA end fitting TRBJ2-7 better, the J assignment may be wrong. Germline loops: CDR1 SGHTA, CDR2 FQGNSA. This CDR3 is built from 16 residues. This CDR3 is CDSSLVGSSVYNEQYF. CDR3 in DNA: TGTGACAGCAGCTTAGTAGGTTCCAGCGTATACAATGAGCAGTACTTC.